Reported below is one TCR beta chain. The data stem from a study of shared clonotypes between healthy human individuals. Measured with immunoSEQ multiplex PCR; TCRdb has only the in-frame clones, and not every one. The sample lists roughly 2.1 million clones; about 93% were seen once. Positively selected for CCR7, the CD45RO-negative cells used as naive CD8 cells excluded terminally differentiated effector memory CD45RA+ cells. CDR1 and CDR2 (germline): SGHTA, FQGTGA. The CDR3 runs to 13 residues. V gave up 1 base and J gave up 3 bases, with 3 bases separating them. The sequenced material came from naive CD8+ T cells from PBMCs. The source of this sequence is a young man in good health. Some clones in this sample may be carry-over from other donors' samples. The chain combines TRBV7-3 with TRBJ2-2; D ambiguous. The CDR3 nucleotides read TGTGCCAGCAGCTTAAGGGACACCGGGGAGCTGTTTTTT. The encoded protein is CASSLRDTGELFF.